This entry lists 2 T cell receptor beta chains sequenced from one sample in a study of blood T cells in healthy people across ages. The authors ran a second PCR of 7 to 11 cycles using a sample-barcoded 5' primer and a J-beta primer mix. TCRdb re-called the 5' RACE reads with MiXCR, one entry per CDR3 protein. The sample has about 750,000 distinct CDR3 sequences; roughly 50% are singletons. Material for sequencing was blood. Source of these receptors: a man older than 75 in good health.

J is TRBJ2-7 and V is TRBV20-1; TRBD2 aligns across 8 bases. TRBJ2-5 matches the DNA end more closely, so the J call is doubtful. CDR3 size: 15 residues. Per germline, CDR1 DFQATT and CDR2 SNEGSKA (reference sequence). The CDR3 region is CSARDRVAGRETQYF. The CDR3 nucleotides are TGCAGTGCTAGAGATAGGGTAGCGGGAAGGGAGACCCAGTACTTC.

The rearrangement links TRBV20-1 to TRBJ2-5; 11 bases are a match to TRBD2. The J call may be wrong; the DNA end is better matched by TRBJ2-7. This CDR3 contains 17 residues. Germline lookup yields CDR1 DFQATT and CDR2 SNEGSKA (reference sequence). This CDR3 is CSARDSGASGRSYEQYF. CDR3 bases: TGCAGTGCTAGAGATAGCGGAGCTAGCGGGAGGTCCTACGAGCAGTACTTC.